Listed below are T cell receptor beta chains from one sample, sequenced in a study of shared clonotypes between healthy human individuals. Generated by immunoSEQ multiplex PCR, the TCRdb table keeps only in-frame clones and is missing some. The sample carries some 2 million clones, 85% to 95% recorded once. Sequences were obtained from naive CD4+ T cells sorted from blood. These receptors were obtained from a man between 18 and 35 years old in good health. Each CDR3 is given with its conserved first and last residue. A D gene is named only where the DNA matches it firmly. Some rows have no size entry. The others give once, few or many, or a class for an expanded clone.

TRBD2,TRBV30,few,TRBJ2-5,TGTGCCTGGAGAAGTCAGACTAGCTTTGAGACCCAGTACTTC,CAWRSQTSFETQYF
TRBD2,TRBV9,-,TRBJ2-5,TGTGCCAGCAGCGAATTTAGCGGGATCCAAGAGACCCAGTACTTC,CASSEFSGIQETQYF
TRBD1,TRBV7-8,-,TRBJ2-1,TGTGCCAGCAGCTCGGACAGGGTATCCTACAATGAGCAGTTCTTC,CASSSDRVSYNEQFF
-,TRBV10-3,-,TRBJ1-1,TGTGCCATCACCGAGCGGGAGGGCTTTGAAGCTTTCTTT,CAITEREGFEAFF
-,TRBV6-4,-,TRBJ2-7,TGTGCCAGCAGTGAAGGTGGGGTTCGACGGCCCTACGAGCAGTACTTC,CASSEGGVRRPYEQYF
-,TRBV19,-,TRBJ1-4,TGTGCCAGTAGTGCCCTCCGGGGGAGCGCCGGACAAGGTGGGAAACTGTTTTTT,CASSALRGSAGQGGKLFF
-,TRBV7-9,-,TRBJ1-2,TGTGCCAGCAGCTTAGCAGGCTATGGCTACACCTTC,CASSLAGYGYTF
-,TRBV18,-,TRBJ1-1,TGTGCCAGCTCACTGTATGGGTTGATGAACACTGAAGCTTTCTTT,CASSLYGLMNTEAFF
-,TRBV27,-,TRBJ1-2,TGTGCCAGCAGTTTTTTTGGGCCGGGGTATGGCTACACCTTC,CASSFFGPGYGYTF
-,TRBV30,few,TRBJ1-5,TGTGCCTGGAGTAGAAATAGCAATCAGCCCCAGCATTTT,CAWSRNSNQPQHF
-,TRBV7-9,-,TRBJ1-2,TGTGCCAGCAGCTCGATAGGACAGACTTTAGATGGCTACACCTTC,CASSSIGQTLDGYTF
-,TRBV11-2,-,TRBJ2-2,TGTGCCAGCAGTTTAAGAGGGGGGAACAATGGACCGTTCACCGGGGAGCTGTTTTTT,CASSLRGGNNGPFTGELFF
TRBD2,TRBV30,-,TRBJ2-7,TGTGCCTGGAGTGTATACCTAGCGGGCCTGAGGGGGGAGCAGTACTTC,CAWSVYLAGLRGEQYF
-,TRBV5-4,-,TRBJ1-1,TGTGCCGGAGCCCGGGAACAGAACACTGAAGCTTTCTTT,CAGAREQNTEAFF
TRBD1,TRBV5-1,-,TRBJ1-6,TGCGCCAGCAGCTTGGGTGACAGGGTAAGAGGTTCACCCCTCCACTTT,CASSLGDRVRGSPLHF
-,TRBV7-9,-,TRBJ2-1,TGTGCCAGCAGCTTACTTTGGGCGGACAATGAGCAGTTCTTC,CASSLLWADNEQFF
-,TRBV2,-,TRBJ2-7,TGTGCCAGCAGGATGGTGGATGTAGCCTACGAGCAGTACTTC,CASRMVDVAYEQYF
-,TRBV7-2,-,TRBJ2-5,TGTGCCAGCAGCTTTCAACCGGGGAAAAAAGAGACCCAGTACTTC,CASSFQPGKKETQYF
-,TRBV28,-,TRBJ2-1,TGTGCCAGCAGTTTTGGCGGCTTGAGCTCCTACAATGAGCAGTTCTTC,CASSFGGLSSYNEQFF
-,TRBV6-6,-,TRBJ1-6,TGTGCCAGCAGTTTACAGGAGTCTAATTCACCCCTCCACTTT,CASSLQESNSPLHF
-,TRBV7-9,-,TRBJ1-6,TGTGCCAGCAGCCCCGGGGCCGAATATAATTCACCCCTCCACTTT,CASSPGAEYNSPLHF
-,TRBV6-5,-,TRBJ2-5,TGTGCCACCCGAAGAGGGGAAGAGACCCAGTACTTC,CATRRGEETQYF
-,TRBV6-5,once,TRBJ1-5,TGTGCCAGCAGTTCAGGCTTTAATCAGCCCCAGCATTTT,CASSSGFNQPQHF
TRBD2,TRBV11-3,-,TRBJ2-1,TGTGCCAGCAGTGCTAGCGGGAATTACAATGAGCAGTTCTTC,CASSASGNYNEQFF
TRBD1,TRBV5-1,-,TRBJ1-3,TGCGCCAGCAGCTGGGACAGGGGCGGCTCTGGAAACACCATATATTTT,CASSWDRGGSGNTIYF
TRBD1,TRBV28,-,TRBJ1-1,TGTGCCAGCAGTTTAGGTGGGACAGGGAACACTGAAGCTTTCTTT,CASSLGGTGNTEAFF
-,TRBV7-3,-,TRBJ2-7,TGTGCCAGCAGCGCAGGCCCACCGGGGGCCCCGCCCTACGAGCAGTACTTC,CASSAGPPGAPPYEQYF
TRBD1,TRBV5-1,once,TRBJ1-6,TGCGCCAGCAGCGCCGGGACAGGGGCTCCGTATAATTCACCCCTCCACTTT,CASSAGTGAPYNSPLHF
TRBD2,TRBV7-6,-,TRBJ2-5,TGTGCCAGCAGCTCCATCCTAGCGGGAGCATCTGACTCCGTCCGAGAGACCCAGTACTTC,CASSSILAGASDSVRETQYF
-,TRBV4-1,-,TRBJ1-5,TGCGCCAGCAGCGTCTCATTTAATAGCAATCAGCCCCAGCATTTT,CASSVSFNSNQPQHF
-,TRBV5-6,-,TRBJ2-5,TGTGCCAGCAGCTTGTACCACCTCGGGCCCCCCCAGTACTTC,CASSLYHLGPPQYF
TRBD1,TRBV29-1,-,TRBJ2-3,TGCAGCGTTGATACAGGGGGACCGGTGGATACGCAGTATTTT,CSVDTGGPVDTQYF
-,TRBV6-1,-,TRBJ2-1,TGTGCCAGCAGTGAAGGCGGGTTTAAGGGCCGGAATGAGCAGTTCTTC,CASSEGGFKGRNEQFF